The present entry profiles one T cell receptor beta chain with its context. This CDR3 comprises 15 residues. Germline CDR1 reads SGHNT; CDR2 reads YYREEE (reference sequence). Trimming took off 3 bases at V and 0 bases at J, with 13 bases between the two ends. The data are from a study of HIV-infected patients and healthy controls. TCRdb recomputed calls from the 5' RACE reads with MiXCR, one row per CDR3 protein. The sample yields 15,000 to 20,000 distinct CDR3 sequences, roughly 19% seen once. The clonotype was recovered from a human donor in good health. Specimen: CD8+ T cells from blood. The V gene is TRBV5-4, the J gene TRBJ2-7, with D possibly matching TRBD1 (6 bases). CDR3: CASSSPGTPSYEQYF. CDR3 coding DNA: TGTGCCAGCAGCTCGCCCGGGACACCCTCCTACGAGCAGTACTTC.